This is a list of T cell receptor beta chains from one sample in a study of esophageal squamous cell carcinoma under preoperative chemotherapy. From the PCR reads, TCRdb called clonotypes with MiXCR, one entry per CDR3 protein. The sample consists of about 6,600 distinct CDR3 sequences, more than 25% of them appearing once. This sample was gathered from a patient given preoperative chemotherapy. Every receptor here comes from a human donor with esophageal squamous cell carcinoma. The donor label of this sample is uncertain. Both conserved end residues are part of each CDR3. Each record gives: V gene, D gene, J gene, clone size, CDR3 DNA, CDR3 protein. D genes are given only for firm matches. Not all rows give a size; the values are once, few, many and, for expanded clones, a class.

>TRBV7-6|TRBD1|TRBJ2-5|many
TGTGCCAGCAGCTCCCCCGAAATTGGACAGGGGGTCTACCAAGAGACCCAGTACTTC
CASSSPEIGQGVYQETQYF
>TRBV6-1|NA|TRBJ2-7|NA
TGTGCGAGGACTCTGGATAGGAGCTCCTACGAGCAGTACTTC
CARTLDRSSYEQYF
>TRBV6-1|TRBD2|TRBJ2-3|many
TGTGCCAGCAGTCGAACTAGCGGGACTGGGGATACGCAGTATTTT
CASSRTSGTGDTQYF
>TRBV7-2|NA|TRBJ2-4|NA
TGTGCCAGCAGCCCGCCCGGGAGAGGGAACATTCAGAACTTC
CASSPPGRGNIQNF
>TRBV11-1|TRBD1|TRBJ1-2|many
TGTGCCAGCGCCGGAGAAGGGGGCATCGGAAACACCTTC
CASAGEGGIGNTF
>TRBV7-2|NA|TRBJ2-7|medium-sized
TGTGCCAGCAGCTTCCCCGCGTCTACGGGGGAGCAGTACTTC
CASSFPASTGEQYF
>TRBV27|NA|TRBJ2-2|medium-sized
TGTGCCAGCTCTCCCAATAAGGGCACCGGGGAGCTGTTTTTT
CASSPNKGTGELFF
>TRBV12-3/TRBV12-4|NA|TRBJ2-7|medium-sized
TGTGCCAGCAGTCAAAGTGGCAGGTCACCTACGAACGAGCAGTACTTC
CASSQSGRSPTNEQYF
>TRBV6-1|TRBD1|TRBJ1-2|medium-sized
TGTGCCAGCAGCCAACTGACAGGGGGAGGTAACTATGGCTACACCTTC
CASSQLTGGGNYGYTF
>TRBV12-3/TRBV12-4|TRBD2|TRBJ2-2|few
TGTGCCACCGCCGGGACTAGCGGGGGGGAGCTGTTTTTT
CATAGTSGGELFF
>TRBV27|TRBD2|TRBJ2-5|many
TGTGCCAGCATCTCCCGAGCGGGGGCATTCTGGGAGACCCAGTACTTC
CASISRAGAFWETQYF
>TRBV6-5|NA|TRBJ2-1|NA
TGTGCCAGCAGTTCGGGGACGCTGGCCAATGAGCAGTTCTTC
CASSSGTLANEQFF
>TRBV7-2|NA|TRBJ2-7|many
TGTGCCAGCAGCTTAGGGCCCGGGGCTTACAATGAGCAGTACTTC
CASSLGPGAYNEQYF
>TRBV6-1|TRBD2|TRBJ2-7|NA
TGTGCCAGCAGTGAGAGCGGGAGGAGATACGAGCAGTACTTC
CASSESGRRYEQYF
>TRBV27|NA|TRBJ1-6|NA
TGTGCCAGCAGTTTATATGGGGGAGCAGGGTCACCCCTCCACTTT
CASSLYGGAGSPLHF